The 30 T cell receptor beta chains in this list originate from one sample, sequenced in a study of lymphopenia after photon versus proton radiotherapy. The table came from immunoSEQ multiplex PCR; TCRdb's copy has only in-frame clones and leaves some out. The profile shows about 20,000 clones, 80% to 90% of them singletons. The starting material was peripheral blood, obtained from a patient treated with proton-based radiotherapy. These receptors originate from a man in his 70s with pancreatic cancer.

This clone was recorded only once. CDR3: CASSLDTDTEAFF. Written as DNA, the CDR3 is TGTGCCAGCAGCTTAGATACGGACACTGAAGCTTTCTTT. V gene TRBV7-2 combines with J gene TRBJ1-1; D remains ambiguous. Germline CDR1 SGHTA, CDR2 FQGNSA. The CDR3 runs 13 residues. Deletions cut 1 base from V and 3 bases from J, with 6 bases between.

V gene TRBV27 combines with J gene TRBJ2-4; TRBD2 aligns across 8 bases. The CDR3 length is 20 residues. CDR1 MNHEY and CDR2 SMNVEV come from the germline V gene (reference sequence). J gave up 0 bases and V 5 bases, and 18 bases lay outside the gene matches. The DNA for the CDR3 is TGTGCCAGCAGTCCCCAACCCGGCCACCGGGGGGGACTAGCCAAAAACATTCAGTACTTC. Translating gives CASSPQPGHRGGLAKNIQYF.

V and J are TRBV19 and TRBJ2-7, with D possibly matching TRBD2 (7 bases). CDR1 is LNHDA and CDR2 is SQIVND in the germline V gene (reference sequence). The length of the CDR3 is 15 residues. Trimming pared 4 bases from V and 0 bases from J, leaving 13 bases between. In DNA, the CDR3 is TGTGCCAGTAGTAGCGGGGGCTTAAGCTCCTACGAGCAGTACTTC. It translates to CASSSGGLSSYEQYF.

The chain couples TRBV11-3 to TRBJ2-6; possible D gene TRBD1, 6 bases. The V and J ends lost 5 bases and 0 bases respectively, with 20 bases between them. The CDR3 loop spans 19 amino acids. Germline-derived CDR1 and CDR2 are SGHNT and YENEEA. The CDR3 region has the DNA TGTGCCAGCAGCCCTGGGGGCAAGGGGATATTCTCTGGGGCCAACGTCCTGACTTTC. Amino acids: CASSPGGKGIFSGANVLTF.

The V and J genes are TRBV27 and TRBJ2-2, with D possibly being TRBD1 (7 bases). Trimming stripped 3 bases from V and 5 bases from J, with 13 bases between. CDR1 is MNHEY, CDR2 SMNVEV, per germline (reference sequence). The CDR3 spans 15 residues. The CDR3 is CASSFRQGGTGELFF. The DNA of the CDR3 is TGTGCCAGCAGTTTCCGCCAGGGGGGAACCGGGGAGCTGTTTTTT.

The rearrangement uses TRBV7-3 and TRBJ2-5; tentatively, D is TRBD2 (5 bases). CDR1 SGHTA and CDR2 FQGTGA come from the germline V gene. This CDR3 comprises 15 residues. V was shortened by 4 bases and J by 5 bases, with 17 bases between the two germline ends. The CDR3 DNA reads as TGTGCCAGCAGCTCCACCTACGGACGGAGGGAGACCCAGTACTTC. Its translation: CASSSTYGRRETQYF.

There are a few counts of this clone. The V call is TRBV29-1, the J call TRBJ1-3; D uncertain. Trimming cost V 8 bases and J 0 bases, with 11 bases left between them. Looked up from germline, CDR1 is SQVTM and CDR2 is ANQGSEA. The CDR3 sequence is 13 residues long. DNA for the CDR3: TGCAGCATCTTGGAGAGCTCTGGAAACACCATATATTTT. Translation: CSILESSGNTIYF.

The chain employs TRBV27 and TRBJ1-4, with TRBD1 as a possible D gene (5 bases). Germline CDR1 and CDR2: MNHEY and SMNVEV (reference sequence). Trimming pared 4 bases from V and 4 bases from J, leaving 13 bases between. The CDR3 consists of 15 residues. CDR3 sequence (DNA): TGTGCCAGCAGTTCCAGGGAAGAGAGTAATGAAAAACTGTTTTTT. Protein: CASSSREESNEKLFF.

The sample holds a few counts of this clone. The J gene is TRBJ2-5, the V gene TRBV5-8; TRBD2 agrees at 11 bases. The germline V gene has CDR1 SGHTS and CDR2 YDEGEE. The V segment lost 2 bases and the J segment 4 bases; nucleotides outside the gene matches: 4. This CDR3 spans 15 amino acids. The CDR3 sequence is CASSFGTSGPETQYF. For the CDR3, the DNA is TGTGCCAGCAGCTTCGGGACTAGCGGACCAGAGACCCAGTACTTC. The full variable domain, in which reference TRBV5-8 and TRBJ2-5 provide the parts outside the CDR3, is EAGVTQSPTHLIKTRGQQATLRCSPISGHTSVYWYQQALGLGLQFLLWYDEGEERNRGNFPPRFSGRQFPNYSSELNVNALELEDSALYLCASSFGTSGPETQYFGPGTRLLVL.

The rearrangement links TRBV7-6 to TRBJ2-1; 11 nucleotides agree with TRBD2. The CDR3 covers 16 residues. V was clipped by 6 bases and J by 6 bases; unmatched bases: 10. The V gene's germline CDR1 is SGHVS and CDR2 FNYEAQ. The CDR3 reads CASSRLAGGPINEQFF. As DNA, the CDR3 is TGTGCCAGCAGTCGTTTAGCGGGGGGGCCAATCAATGAGCAGTTCTTC.

The chain has TRBV9 and TRBJ1-4; D unresolved. Germline V CDR1 and CDR2: SGDLS, YYNGEE. This CDR3 is built from 20 residues. V shed 0 bases and J shed 2 bases, with 23 bases lying between them. CDR3 in DNA: TGTGCCAGCAGCGTAGGGTCAGGAATCAGATTATTAGCTACTAATGAAAAACTGTTTTTT. Amino acid sequence: CASSVGSGIRLLATNEKLFF.

The chain has TRBV29-1 and TRBJ1-5; the D is unclear. The CDR3 has 13 amino acids. Germline CDR1 and CDR2: SQVTM and ANQGSEA. V lost 6 bases, J lost 3 bases, and 12 bases lay in between. The CDR3 bases are TGCAGCGTGGCGCGGGCCATCAATCAGCCCCAGCATTTT. Translating it yields CSVARAINQPQHF. The variable domain in full, with the rest retrieved from reference TRBV29-1 and TRBJ1-5, is SAVISQKPSRDICQRGTSLTIQCQVDSQVTMMFWYRQQPGQSLTLIATANQGSEATYESGFVIDKFPISRPNLTFSTLTVSNMSPEDSSIYLCSVARAINQPQHFGDGTRLSIL.

The chain uses TRBV5-4 and TRBJ2-1, with 9 bases matching TRBD1. Germline values: CDR1 SGHNT, CDR2 YYREEE (reference sequence). The CDR3 covers 15 residues. V gave up 4 bases and J gave up 2 bases; unmatched junction bases: 4. DNA for the CDR3: TGTGCCAGCAGCGCCGGACAGGGGACCTACAATGAGCAGTTCTTC. Translated, it gives CASSAGQGTYNEQFF.

The CDR3 is CASSQDHPRSDTQYF. Written as DNA, the CDR3 is TGCGCCAGCAGCCAAGATCATCCCAGGTCGGATACGCAGTATTTT. The V and J genes are TRBV4-1 and TRBJ2-3; no reliable D call. The germline V gene encodes CDR1 MGHRA and CDR2 YSYEKL. V was cut by 0 bases and J by 6 bases, with 13 bases left in between. This CDR3 has 15 residues.

The V call is TRBV5-4, the J call TRBJ2-7; 7 nucleotides match TRBD2. Losses at the gene ends were 1 base for V and 7 bases for J; bases not matched to a gene: 11. CDR1 is SGHNT and CDR2 is YYREEE in the germline V gene (reference sequence). The CDR3 has 15 amino acids. The CDR3 loop reads CASSLKSGNTGEQYF. CDR3 coding DNA: TGTGCCAGCAGCTTGAAAAGCGGGAACACGGGGGAGCAGTACTTC.

This clone was seen a handful of times. This chain connects TRBV7-7 to TRBJ1-1; D is undetermined. The germline V and J ends were trimmed by 3 bases and 3 bases, with 8 bases remaining between them. Germline CDR1 reads SSHAT; CDR2 reads FNYEAQ (reference sequence). This CDR3 has 13 amino acids. The CDR3: CASSLGWDTEAFF. The DNA for the CDR3 is TGTGCCAGCAGCTTGGGATGGGACACTGAAGCTTTCTTT.

V and J are TRBV19 and TRBJ1-2, with D perhaps matching TRBD1 (5 bases). The V end lost 7 bases, the J end lost 0 bases, and 15 bases lay between the germline ends. This CDR3 contains 15 residues. Germline V gene lookup returns CDR1 LNHDA and CDR2 SQIVND (reference sequence). CDR3 sequence: CASTEGLNSNYGYTF. CDR3 nucleotide sequence: TGTGCCAGTACCGAGGGGCTAAATTCTAACTATGGCTACACCTTC.

V is TRBV9 and J is TRBJ2-1; D tentatively reads TRBD1 or TRBD2 (7 bases each). Germline V gene lookup returns CDR1 SGDLS and CDR2 YYNGEE. The CDR3 totals 15 residues. Between the trimmed V and J ends, which lost 4 bases and 4 bases, there was a span of 15 bases. The CDR3 region has the DNA TGTGCCAGCAGCATTTCCCAGGGGGGGTACAATGAGCAGTTCTTC. Amino acid sequence: CASSISQGGYNEQFF. Looking up the rest from reference TRBV9 and TRBJ2-1 gives the full variable domain: DSGVTQTPKHLITATGQRVTLRCSPRSGDLSVYWYQQSLDQGLQFLIQYYNGEERAKGNILERFSAQQFPDLHSELNLSSLELGDSALYFCASSISQGGYNEQFFGPGTRLTVL.

The V call is TRBV29-1, the J call TRBJ2-7; D not certain. Trimming took 3 bases from V and 2 from J, leaving 5 bases between them. The CDR3 has 11 residues. Germline V lookup: CDR1 SQVTM, CDR2 ANQGSEA. The CDR3, as DNA: TGCAGCGTTGAGGACCCCTACGAGCAGTACTTC. This encodes CSVEDPYEQYF.

The V and J genes are TRBV11-3 and TRBJ2-7; no reliable D call. Germline V CDR1 and CDR2: SGHNT, YENEEA. V lost 5 bases to trimming and J lost 1 base, with 12 bases between them. The CDR3 is made up of 14 amino acids. The CDR3 DNA follows: TGTGCCAGCAGCCCCTCCAGTGGATCCTACGAGCAGTACTTC. This translates into CASSPSSGSYEQYF.

This clone came up once. The chain recombines TRBV19 with TRBJ1-5, with unresolved D. Trimming cost V 3 bases and J 5 bases, with 11 bases left between them. Per the germline V gene, CDR1 is LNHDA and CDR2 is SQIVND (reference sequence). The CDR3 totals 14 residues. The CDR3 bases are TGTGCCAGTAGTATTTGGGGAAGGGATCAGCCCCAGCATTTT. Protein sequence: CASSIWGRDQPQHF.

The rearrangement links TRBV18 to TRBJ1-2, with D tentatively TRBD1 (5 bases). Germline CDR1 KGHSH, CDR2 LQKENI. The CDR3 is made up of 16 amino acids. V lost 1 base, J lost 5 bases, and 17 bases lay in between. The CDR3 loop is CASSPRRDPSGYGYTF. The CDR3 DNA sequence: TGTGCCAGCTCACCACGTCGGGACCCTTCGGGGTATGGCTACACCTTC.

The V gene is TRBV5-6, the J gene TRBJ1-6, with D perhaps matching TRBD1 (5 bases). Germline V CDR1 and CDR2: SGHDT, YYEEEE. V was shortened by 0 bases and J by 7 bases, with 8 bases between the two germline ends. CDR3 length: 14 amino acids. The CDR3 loop reads CASSLVGVNSPLHF. The CDR3 coding sequence is TGTGCCAGCAGCTTGGTAGGGGTGAATTCACCCCTCCACTTT.

This clone was observed a single time. The chain is built from TRBV11-2 and TRBJ1-1; maybe TRBD1 (5 bases). This CDR3 spans 16 amino acids. Trimming removed 5 bases at V and 0 bases at J, with 16 bases between. From germline, CDR1 is SGHAT and CDR2 FQNNGV. CDR3 sequence: CASSAGTGPMNTEAFF. CDR3 DNA sequence: TGTGCCAGCAGCGCCGGGACCGGACCCATGAACACTGAAGCTTTCTTT.

V is TRBV21-1 and J is TRBJ2-7; the DNA was not used to check the table's D call, TRBD2. TRBV21-1 is a pseudogene locus. There are 13 residues in the CDR3. The CDR3 DNA reads TGTGCCAGTTCGTCGGGGGTCGGCGACGAGCAGTACTTC. Translated, it gives CASSSGVGDEQYF.

This chain connects TRBV30 to TRBJ1-3; D is uncertain. The CDR3 spans 13 residues. CDR1 GTSNPN and CDR2 SVGIG come from the germline V gene (reference sequence). Between the trimmed V and J ends, which lost 8 bases and 4 bases, there was a span of 15 bases. The CDR3 nucleotides read TGTGCCGTCAAGTCAGGCTCCGGAAACACCATATATTTT. This encodes CAVKSGSGNTIYF. Full variable domain (missing parts from reference TRBV30 and TRBJ1-3): SQTIHQWPATLVQPVGSPLSLECTVEGTSNPNLYWYRQAAGRGLQLLFYSVGIGQISSEVPQNLSASRPQDRQFILSSKKLLLSDSGFYLCAVKSGSGNTIYFGEGSWLTVV.

The V gene is TRBV5-1, the J gene TRBJ2-3; the D call may be TRBD1 or TRBD2 (6 bases each). Germline CDR1 and CDR2: SGHRS and YFSETQ. This CDR3 is built from 17 residues. V was clipped by 0 bases and J by 6 bases, with 20 bases between them. CDR3 bases: TGCGCCAGCAGCTTGGGGCCTAGCGTACTGCAGGGGGATACGCAGTATTTT. This encodes CASSLGPSVLQGDTQYF.

This sequence joins TRBV5-5 and TRBJ1-1; TRBD1 is a possible D gene (6 bases). This CDR3 has 14 amino acids. CDR1 SGHKS and CDR2 YYEKEE come from the germline V gene (reference sequence). Trimming removed 5 bases at V and 1 base at J, with 12 bases between. CDR3 nucleotide sequence: TGTGCCAGCAGAACAGGGTACAAGAACACTGAAGCTTTCTTT. It specifies CASRTGYKNTEAFF.

This rearrangement joins TRBV6-1 to TRBJ2-3; 11 nucleotides line up with TRBD2. With V trimmed by 5 bases and J by 6 bases, 4 bases remained unmatched. The CDR3 spans 14 residues. The germline V gene has CDR1 MNHNS and CDR2 SASEGT. CDR3 amino acids: CASSNSGRADTQYF. DNA for the CDR3: TGTGCCAGCAGTAATAGCGGGAGGGCGGATACGCAGTATTTT.

Notes on this clone: One end of the junction is discordant with germline, which a read error may explain. V and J are TRBV9 and TRBJ2-1; 13 nucleotides match TRBD2. Germline V lookup: CDR1 SGDLS, CDR2 YYNGEE. There are 15 residues in the CDR3. In nucleotides, the CDR3 is TGTGCCAGCAGCCCACGGACTAGCGGGAGAAATGAGCGGTTCTTC. Protein product: CASSPRTSGRNERFF.